One and the same sample provided the 5 T cell receptor beta chains below, sequenced in a study of Ad26.COV2.S vaccination and SARS-CoV-2 variants. As to treatment: roughly 18 received Ad26.COV2.S at low or high dose, single or two shots; 5 received placebo; per-sample allocation not given. Samples analyzed were those drawn on day 63 after the first vaccine or placebo injection. The method was immunoSEQ multiplex PCR; TCRdb's version includes in-frame clones alone and lacks a portion of them. Of approximately 410,000 clones in the sample, about 90% were seen once. Sample: peripheral blood, taken in a trial of Ad26.COV2.S vaccine versus placebo. These receptor sequences come from a person between 18 and 65 years old who received the Ad26.COV2.S COVID-19 vaccine or a placebo.

The V call is TRBV29-1, the J call TRBJ1-4; no clear D gene. The CDR3 extends over 11 amino acids. The germline V gene encodes CDR1 SQVTM and CDR2 ANQGSEA. The CDR3, as DNA: TGCAGTTTCCAGGTTGTTGAAAAACTGTTTTTT. The encoded protein is CSFQVVEKLFF.

This clone was found once. The chain links TRBV11-3 to TRBJ2-7, with D possibly being TRBD1 (6 bases). This CDR3 region has 15 residues. Trimming shortened V by 6 bases and J by 4 bases, and 19 bases separated the two germline ends. The germline V gene encodes CDR1 SGHNT and CDR2 YENEEA. The CDR3, as DNA: TGTGCCAGCAGGTGTGCGACAGGACTTACATACGAGCAGTACTTC. Amino acids: CASRCATGLTYEQYF.

The chain carries TRBV19 and TRBJ2-2; the D gene is possibly TRBD1 (6 bases). Trimming took 2 bases from V and 8 from J, leaving 15 bases between them. This CDR3 is 15 amino acids long. Germline assignment: CDR1 LNHDA and CDR2 SQIVND (reference sequence). CDR3 coding DNA: TGTGCCAGTAGTATAACCTCCGACAGGTCGGGGGAGCTGTTTTTT. Protein: CASSITSDRSGELFF.

This chain connects TRBV30 to TRBJ1-4, with D maybe TRBD1 (6 bases). Germline V CDR1 and CDR2: GTSNPN, SVGIG (reference sequence). The CDR3 length is 16 residues. Trimming removed 4 bases from V and 0 bases from J, with 15 bases in between. DNA for the CDR3: TGTGCCTGGACCCCCTTGGGGGGCCCAACTAATGAAAAACTGTTTTTT. It yields the protein CAWTPLGGPTNEKLFF.

The gene calls are TRBV28 and TRBJ2-3; maybe TRBD1 (5 bases). Trimming stripped 4 bases from V and 2 bases from J, with 7 bases between. This CDR3 comprises 13 residues. Germline assignment: CDR1 MDHEN and CDR2 SYDVKM. The CDR3 nucleotides are TGTGCCAGCAGTTCAGGGCCCACAGATACGCAGTATTTT. It codes for CASSSGPTDTQYF.